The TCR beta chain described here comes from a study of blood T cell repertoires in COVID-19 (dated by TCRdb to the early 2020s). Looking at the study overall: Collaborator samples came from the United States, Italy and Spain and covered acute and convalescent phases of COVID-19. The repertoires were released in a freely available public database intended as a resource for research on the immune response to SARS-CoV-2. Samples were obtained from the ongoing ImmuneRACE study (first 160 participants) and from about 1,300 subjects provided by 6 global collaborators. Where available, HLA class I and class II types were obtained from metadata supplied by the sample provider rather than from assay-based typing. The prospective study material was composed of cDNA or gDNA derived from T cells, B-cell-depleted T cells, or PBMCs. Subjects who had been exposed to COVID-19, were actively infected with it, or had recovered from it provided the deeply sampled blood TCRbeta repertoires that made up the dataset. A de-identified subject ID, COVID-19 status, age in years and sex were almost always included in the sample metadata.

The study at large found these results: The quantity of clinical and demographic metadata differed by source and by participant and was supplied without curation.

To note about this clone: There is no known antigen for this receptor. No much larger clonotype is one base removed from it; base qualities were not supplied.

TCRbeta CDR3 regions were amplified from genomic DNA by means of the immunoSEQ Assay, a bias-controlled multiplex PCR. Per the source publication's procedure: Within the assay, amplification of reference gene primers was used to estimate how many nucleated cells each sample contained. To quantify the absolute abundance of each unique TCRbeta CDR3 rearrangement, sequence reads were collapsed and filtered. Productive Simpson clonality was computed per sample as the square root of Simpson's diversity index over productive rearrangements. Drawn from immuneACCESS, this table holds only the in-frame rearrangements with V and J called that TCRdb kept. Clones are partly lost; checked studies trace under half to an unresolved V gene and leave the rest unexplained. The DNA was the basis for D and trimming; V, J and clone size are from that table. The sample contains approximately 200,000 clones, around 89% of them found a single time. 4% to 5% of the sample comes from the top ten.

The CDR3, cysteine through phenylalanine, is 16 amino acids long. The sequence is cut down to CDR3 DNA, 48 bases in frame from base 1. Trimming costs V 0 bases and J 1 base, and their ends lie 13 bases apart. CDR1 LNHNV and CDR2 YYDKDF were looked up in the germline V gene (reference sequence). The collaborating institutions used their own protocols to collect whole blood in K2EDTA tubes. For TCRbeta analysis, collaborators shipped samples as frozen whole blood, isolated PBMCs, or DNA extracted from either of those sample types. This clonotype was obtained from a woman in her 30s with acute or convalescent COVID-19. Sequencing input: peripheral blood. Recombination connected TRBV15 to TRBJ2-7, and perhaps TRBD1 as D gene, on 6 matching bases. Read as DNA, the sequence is TGTGCCACCAGCAGAGATGGGTCAACAGGGTCCTACGAGCAGTACTTC. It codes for CATSRDGSTGSYEQYF.